This T cell receptor (beta chain) was captured by sequencing in a study of blood T cell repertoires in COVID-19 (dated by TCRdb to 2020 to 2022). Background on the whole study: Samples from collaborators originated in the United States, Italy and Spain and spanned both the acute and convalescent phases of COVID-19. The prospective study material was composed of cDNA or gDNA derived from T cells, B-cell-depleted T cells, or PBMCs. Subjects who had been exposed to COVID-19, were actively infected with it, or had recovered from it provided the deeply sampled blood TCRbeta repertoires that made up the dataset. The repertoires were released in a freely available public database intended as a resource for research on the immune response to SARS-CoV-2. The samples were drawn from the first 160 participants of the ongoing ImmuneRACE study and from 1,200 or so subjects provided by 6 global collaborators. Sample metadata almost always included a de-identified subject ID, COVID-19 status, age in years and sex. HLA class I and class II types, where available, came from metadata supplied by the sample provider rather than from assay-based typing.

A note on this clone: Its antigen is still unknown. No base quality values were provided; no much bigger clone lies one nucleotide off. Other nucleotide sequences from this sample produce the same CDR3.

There are 12 amino acids in the CDR3, from cysteine to phenylalanine inclusive. This entry keeps only the CDR3 DNA: 36 bases, framed from base 1. V is reduced by 2 bases and J by 2 bases, leaving a spacing of 6 bases between them. CDR1 and CDR2 were assigned from the germline V gene as SQVTM and ANQGSEA. Each collaborating institution followed its own protocols to collect whole blood in K2EDTA tubes. For TCRbeta analysis, collaborator samples were shipped as frozen whole blood, as isolated PBMCs, or as DNA extracted from either sample type. The full study reports these points: The amount of clinical and demographic metadata varied by source and participant and was provided uncurated.

TCRbeta CDR3 regions were amplified from genomic DNA using the immunoSEQ Assay, a bias-controlled multiplex PCR. Regarding the original processing steps: The number of nucleated cells in each sample was estimated by amplification of reference gene primers within the assay. To quantify the absolute abundance of each unique TCRbeta CDR3 rearrangement, sequence reads were collapsed and filtered. For each sample, productive Simpson clonality was calculated by taking the square root of Simpson's diversity index across productive rearrangements. TCRdb carries this immuneACCESS record with in-frame sequences only. Its versions omit some clonotypes, under half of them owing to an unresolved V gene in the studies checked, with the rest unexplained. That table furnishes V, J and clone size, whereas the DNA furnished D and trimming. This sample has about 120,000 clones in its table, and 60% to 80% of those were observed once. The top ten clonotypes cover over 6.5% of the sample.

The sequence is built from TRBV29-1 and TRBJ1-2; a tentative D match to TRBD1 spans 6 bases. Sequencing was done on a sample of peripheral blood. The receptor's source is a human donor in a cohort sampled during active COVID-19. The CDR3 reads CSVERGNYGYTF. The bases read TGCAGCGTTGAAAGGGGGAACTATGGCTACACCTTC.